This T cell receptor (beta chain) was identified in a study of shared clonotypes between healthy human individuals. The repertoire was sequenced with immunoSEQ multiplex PCR; TCRdb's copy has only in-frame clones and lacks some. In the table there are about 2 million clones, approximately 95% of which are singletons. CD45RO negativity and positive selection for CCR7 defined naive CD8 cells, a population that excluded terminally differentiated effector memory CD45RA+ cells. Input material: naive CD8+ T cells sorted from blood. The TCR was taken from a man between 18 and 29 years old in good health.

CDR3 nucleotides: TGTGCCAGCGGTAAGGATTCGAATACGCAGTATTTT. Translation gives CASGKDSNTQYF. The rearrangement uses TRBV7-9 and TRBJ2-3; D not resolved. V lost 8 bases, J lost 7 bases, and 13 bases lay in between. CDR1 is SEHNR, CDR2 FQNEAQ, per germline (reference sequence). The CDR3 is made up of 12 amino acids.